This TCR beta chain was found in a study of OX40 agonist ivuxolimab in advanced cancers. Study details: Prior anti-PD-1, anti-PD-L1 or anti-CTLA-4 therapy did not bar entry, and about 38% had some.

Clones were sequenced by immunoSEQ multiplex PCR, and TCRdb holds only the in-frame ones, with some missing. The sample consists of roughly 25,000 clones, over 70% of them appearing once. Only one count was recorded for this clone. This clonotype was sampled from an adult with an advanced solid tumor such as melanoma, head and neck, liver or kidney cancer. Here the sequenced sample was CD4+ or CD8+ T cells sorted from blood, taken in a trial of the OX40 agonist ivuxolimab.

The CDR3 bases are TGTGCCAGCAGCCAAGATAAAGGGGGAGGAGGACTAGCGGGGGACGGAGAGACCCAGTACTTC. Amino acids: CASSQDKGGGGLAGDGETQYF. The chain joins TRBV4-2 to TRBJ2-5; 13 nucleotides agree with TRBD2. The CDR3 is 21 amino acids. Germline V gene data show CDR1 as LGHNA and CDR2 as YNFKEQ. With 0 bases clipped from V and 4 bases from J, the junction kept 17 bases outside the gene matches.